This T cell receptor (beta chain) was sequenced during a study of blood T cell repertoires in COVID-19. For the study at large: COVID-19 samples from acute and convalescent phases originated in the United States, Italy and Spain.

Germline lookup yields CDR1 SGHRS and CDR2 YFSETQ. The CDR3 runs to 16 residues. Trimming shortened V by 0 bases and J by 0 bases, and 11 bases separated the two germline ends. Per the authors' pipeline: Reference gene primers were amplified, and this amplification served to estimate nucleated cell counts. Some clones are missing from TCRdb's copy, which holds only in-frame ones; the method was immunoSEQ multiplex PCR. That table furnishes V, J and clone size, whereas the DNA furnished D and trimming. The sample records fewer than 300,000 clones, around 89% being singletons. Sequencing was performed on peripheral blood. The rearrangement uses TRBV5-1 and TRBJ2-3, with D possibly matching TRBD1 (5 bases). The sequence was collected from a woman aged 40 to 50 who had recovered from COVID-19. The CDR3 region has the DNA TGCGCCAGCAGCTTGGCCGTTGCAGGGAGCACAGATACGCAGTATTTT. Translation: CASSLAVAGSTDTQYF.